This T cell receptor (beta chain) is from a study of cytomegalovirus exposure and HLA in healthy donors. The wider study: A subsequent analysis reported that the 100 to 150 validation repertoires were produced on the same platform that had also been used for the roughly 670 first-cohort repertoires.

This clone showed up just once. The antigen is unknown. The protocol was immunoSEQ multiplex PCR, while the TCRdb copy is restricted to in-frame clones and leaves out a portion. The repertoire holds some 120,000 clones, about 90% seen once, with 1.4% in the top ten. V gave up 1 base and J gave up 5 bases, with 11 bases separating them. CDR1 and CDR2 (germline): SEHNR, FQNEAQ (reference sequence). The CDR3 sequence is 14 residues long. Overall study findings and caveats: Rare TCR sequences predominated, though certain public TCRs were found in many donors. Subsequent analysis of the roughly 120 validation repertoires found a tendency for first-cohort TCR clusters to co-occur. Testing in vitro showed a few CMV-associated chains specific for CMV antigens.

Sequencing input: PBMCs. The chain combines TRBV7-9 with TRBJ1-1, with a tentative D call TRBD1 (6 bases). The sequence was collected from a man aged 30 to 39 in good health and CMV-seronegative. CDR3 loop: CASSLGGGLTEAFF. The CDR3 nucleotides read TGTGCCAGCAGCTTAGGGGGGGGCTTGACTGAAGCTTTCTTT. Variable domain in full (rest from reference TRBV7-9 and TRBJ1-1): DTGVSQNPRHKITKRGQNVTFRCDPISEHNRLYWYRQTLGQGPEFLTYFQNEAQLEKSRLLSDRFSAERPKGSFSTLEIQRTEQGDSAMYLCASSLGGGLTEAFFGQGTRLTVV.